The sequence of this T cell receptor beta chain was determined in a study of CD8+CD57+ T cells in acquired aplastic anemia. The overall study: Sorted cells (CD4+ and CD8+) yielded DNA amounts that averaged around 3.1 ug. The average read count for CD4+ cells in healthy donors was around 10 million. Points from the study as a whole: CD8+ Simpson's diversity in patients was not significantly different from that in controls. The same twenty-nine CD8+ CDR3 sequences occurred in patients and in controls.

Germline V lookup: CDR1 SGDLS, CDR2 YYNGEE. Germline trimming cut 2 bases from V and 4 bases from J; bases unmatched to any gene: 7. The CDR3 runs to 15 residues. About this clonotype itself: The antigen is unknown.

The template used for profiling TCR beta VDJ and CDR3 was genomic DNA. TCRdb redid the calling of the reads with MiXCR, one entry per CDR3 protein. Of about 190,000 distinct CDR3 sequences listed, approximately 52% are singletons. V and J are TRBV9 and TRBJ1-2; the match to TRBD1 covers 8 bases. Source material: sorted CD4+, CD8+, or CD8+CD57+ T cells (not recorded which) from PBMCs. This receptor was taken from a human donor in good health, serving as a control. CDR3 coding DNA: TGTGCCAGCAGCGTCGCCCCCGGGACAGGCTATGGCTACACCTTC. Protein product: CASSVAPGTGYGYTF.